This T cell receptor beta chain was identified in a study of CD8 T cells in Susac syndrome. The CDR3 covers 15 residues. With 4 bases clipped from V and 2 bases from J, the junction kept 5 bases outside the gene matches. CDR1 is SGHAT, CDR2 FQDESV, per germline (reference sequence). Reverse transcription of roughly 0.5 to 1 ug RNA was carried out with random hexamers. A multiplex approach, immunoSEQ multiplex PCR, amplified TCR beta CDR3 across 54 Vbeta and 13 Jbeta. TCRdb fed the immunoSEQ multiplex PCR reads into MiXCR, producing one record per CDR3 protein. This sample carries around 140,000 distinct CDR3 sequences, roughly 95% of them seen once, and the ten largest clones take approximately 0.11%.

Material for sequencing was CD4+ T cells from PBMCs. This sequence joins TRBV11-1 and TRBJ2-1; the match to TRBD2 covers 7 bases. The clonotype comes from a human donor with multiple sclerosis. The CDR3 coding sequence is TGTGCCAGCAGCTCAGGACTAGGAGCCTACAATGAGCAGTTCTTC. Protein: CASSSGLGAYNEQFF.